The next 14 T cell receptor beta chains were all read from a single sample in a study of cytomegalovirus exposure and HLA in healthy donors (dated 2017 in TCRdb). Libraries were made using the immunoSEQ multiplex PCR assay. For the multiplex PCR, a mixture combining 60 forward primers for TCR Vbeta segments and 13 reverse primers for TCR Jbeta segments was used. Imported from immuneACCESS, the table was reduced by TCRdb to in-frame sequences with V and J called. These copies leave out some clones; in studies compared against another copy, an unresolved V gene accounts for under half, and the cause of the remainder is not known. For this sample the table gives 200,000 or so clones, of which around 82% were detected only once. The leading ten clones occupy about 0.24% of the sample. The sequenced sample was PBMCs. The receptors stem from a boy aged 5-17 years in good health and CMV-seronegative.

V and J are TRBV5-1 and TRBJ1-2; D ambiguous. The V gene's germline CDR1 is SGHRS and CDR2 YFSETQ. The CDR3 runs 14 residues. Trimming removed 4 bases from V and 8 bases from J, with 18 bases in between. This CDR3 is CASSPGGGSEGYTF. The CDR3 DNA reads TGCGCCAGCAGCCCCGGAGGAGGGTCAGAAGGCTACACCTTC.

The chain links TRBV9 to TRBJ2-2; unclear D gene. With 2 bases removed from V and 6 bases from J, the gap between germline ends came to 14 bases. The germline V gene encodes CDR1 SGDLS and CDR2 YYNGEE. The CDR3 is 15 residues long. As DNA, the CDR3 is TGTGCCAGCAGCGTTGAAGCCCCGGTTTCCGGGGAGCTGTTTTTT. Translating it yields CASSVEAPVSGELFF.

The J gene is TRBJ2-2, the V gene TRBV27, with a weak D call TRBD2 (6 bases). Trimming stripped 3 bases from V and 6 bases from J, with 11 bases between. CDR1 is MNHEY and CDR2 is SMNVEV in the germline V gene (reference sequence). CDR3 size: 14 residues. For the CDR3, the DNA is TGTGCCAGCAGTTTCTCGGGGGTATCCGGGGAGCTGTTTTTT. This gives the protein CASSFSGVSGELFF.

The chain combines TRBV6-1 with TRBJ1-2; D may be TRBD1 (6 bases). CDR1 MNHNS and CDR2 SASEGT come from the germline V gene. The CDR3 totals 13 residues. The V end was cut by 5 bases, the J end by 2 bases, with 9 bases between. CDR3 residues: CASSPGTNYGYTF. Written as DNA, the CDR3 is TGTGCCAGCAGTCCCGGGACAAACTATGGCTACACCTTC.

The rearrangement links TRBV9 to TRBJ2-7; TRBD2 aligns across 7 bases. There are 14 residues in the CDR3. Germline V gene sequence: CDR1 SGDLS, CDR2 YYNGEE. J lost 7 bases, V lost 6 bases, and 13 bases had no gene match. CDR3 protein: CASIRQRGQDEQYF. DNA of the CDR3: TGTGCCAGCATTCGGCAGCGGGGCCAAGATGAGCAGTACTTC.

This clone was picked up a small number of times. V is TRBV13 and J is TRBJ1-4, with no clear D. The CDR3 has 12 residues. The V gene's germline CDR1 is PRHDT and CDR2 FYEKMQ (reference sequence). Deletions cut 10 bases from V and 6 bases from J, with 12 bases between. CDR3 sequence reads: CATLGRDEKLFF. The CDR3 region has the DNA TGTGCCACCCTAGGCCGAGATGAAAAACTGTTTTTT.

The chain recombines TRBV4-2 with TRBJ2-5, with 11 bases aligning to TRBD1. After removal of 3 bases from V and 3 bases from J, the junction contained 3 bases not matched to a gene. The CDR3 is made up of 15 amino acids. The V gene's germline CDR1 is LGHNA and CDR2 YNFKEQ. The CDR3, as DNA: TGTGCCAGCAGCCAGAGGACAGGGGGCGAAGAGACCCAGTACTTC. It yields the protein CASSQRTGGEETQYF.

V gene TRBV5-1 combines with J gene TRBJ2-1; TRBD1 matches 8 bases. V shed 3 bases and J 6 bases; nucleotides not matched to a gene: 8. CDR1 and CDR2 from the germline V gene are SGHRS and YFSETQ. The CDR3 runs to 15 residues. For the CDR3, the DNA is TGCGCCAGCAGCTCCCACCCCGACAGGGGCAATGAGCAGTTCTTC. It specifies CASSSHPDRGNEQFF.

The rearrangement joins TRBV15 to TRBJ2-3; 9 nucleotides align to TRBD2. V lost 1 base and J lost 5; bases outside the gene matches: 10. Per the germline V gene, CDR1 is LNHNV and CDR2 is YYDKDF (reference sequence). The CDR3 sequence is 17 residues long. The CDR3 DNA is TGTGCCACCAGCAGAGCAGAGTTACAAGCGGGGGGAGATACGCAGTATTTT. It translates to CATSRAELQAGGDTQYF.

This clone was picked up one time. The chain employs TRBV10-2 and TRBJ2-6; 7 bases agree with TRBD1. Per the germline V gene, CDR1 is WSHSY and CDR2 is SAAADI. The CDR3 totals 18 residues. J gave up 0 bases and V 4 bases, and 9 bases lay outside the gene matches. CDR3 nucleotides: TGCGCCAGCAGTGGAATGGGGACAGCGCTCTCTGGGGCCAACGTCCTGACTTTC. Its protein is CASSGMGTALSGANVLTF.

This clone has just a few counts. J is TRBJ1-4 and V is TRBV30, with TRBD1 matching over 7 bases. The junction had 7 bases not matched to a gene; V was cut back by 8 bases and J by 4 bases. CDR3 size: 13 residues. Per germline, CDR1 GTSNPN and CDR2 SVGIG (reference sequence). The CDR3 is CAREDRHNEKLFF. DNA of the CDR3: TGTGCCCGCGAGGACAGGCATAATGAAAAACTGTTTTTT.

The chain carries TRBV5-1 and TRBJ2-1, with 9 bases lining up with TRBD2. V trimming: 1 base; J trimming: 7 bases; junction bases outside the gene matches: 6. This CDR3 has 15 residues. Germline V gene data show CDR1 as SGHRS and CDR2 as YFSETQ. CDR3 region: CASSLRPSGENEQFF. CDR3 nucleotide sequence: TGCGCCAGCAGCTTGAGGCCTAGCGGGGAGAATGAGCAGTTCTTC.

The chain uses TRBV6-1 and TRBJ1-5; 7 nucleotides agree with TRBD1. Germline CDR1 and CDR2: MNHNS and SASEGT. The CDR3 contains 14 residues. Losses at the gene ends were 8 bases for V and 4 bases for J; bases not matched to a gene: 8. The CDR3 DNA sequence: TGTGCCAGCCTCCCGGGACAGATAAATCAGCCCCAGCATTTT. It codes for CASLPGQINQPQHF.

This clone showed up just once. This chain joins TRBV2 and TRBJ2-1, with 10 bases lining up with TRBD2. The ends lost 6 bases at V and 4 bases at J; junction bases unmatched: 6. The CDR3 is 15 residues long. Germline assignment: CDR1 SNHLY and CDR2 FYNNEI. Here the CDR3 reads CASRGTSGTYNEQFF. In DNA, the CDR3 is TGTGCCAGCAGGGGTACTAGCGGGACTTACAATGAGCAGTTCTTC.